The 8 T cell receptor beta chains in this list originate from one sample, sequenced in a study of T-cell reconstitution after alpha-beta-depleted transplantation in children. Unique molecular identifiers were built into the TCRbeta library. TCRdb itself ran the PCR reads through MiXCR, one entry per CDR3 protein. In the table there are under 140,000 distinct CDR3 sequences, around a tenth of which are singletons. The starting material was PBMCs from the stem cell graft donor, obtained from the stem cell graft. The source of these receptors is a human donor who donated a stem cell graft to a child with acute lymphoblastic leukemia.

The sample holds many counts of this clonotype. The chain carries TRBV19 and TRBJ1-2; the match to TRBD1 covers 7 bases. This CDR3 region has 14 residues. Germline lookup yields CDR1 LNHDA and CDR2 SQIVND (reference sequence). The V and J ends lost 5 bases and 3 bases, in that order; junction bases with no gene match: 6. The chain's CDR3 is CASSSSGTDYGYTF. The DNA of the CDR3 is TGTGCCAGTAGTTCATCCGGGACAGACTATGGCTACACCTTC.

This clonotype was observed many times. This rearrangement joins TRBV20-1 to TRBJ1-1; D is uncertain. The CDR3 is 15 amino acids. Germline assignment: CDR1 DFQATT and CDR2 SNEGSKA (reference sequence). V was pared by 2 bases and J by 1 base, with 14 bases between. CDR3 DNA: TGCAGTGCTAGAACCACGACATCTAAGAACACTGAAGCTTTCTTT. Translated, it gives CSARTTTSKNTEAFF.

This clonotype has at least ten counts. The chain recombines TRBV5-6 with TRBJ2-7; 9 bases match TRBD2. Trimming at V came to 4 bases and at J to 1 base, leaving 9 bases not matched to a gene. Germline V lookup: CDR1 SGHDT, CDR2 YYEEEE. The CDR3 sequence is 16 residues long. CDR3 in amino acids: CASSPPGLALSYEQYF. The DNA for the CDR3 is TGTGCCAGCAGCCCACCAGGACTAGCGTTATCCTACGAGCAGTACTTC.

There are many counts of this clonotype. This chain uses TRBV7-2 with TRBJ1-1; 9 bases align to TRBD1. Germline loops: CDR1 SGHTA, CDR2 FQGNSA. The CDR3 runs to 12 residues. The V and J ends lost 7 bases and 10 bases, in that order; junction bases with no gene match: 7. DNA of the CDR3: TGTGCCAGCACCTCGGGACAGGGCGTAGCTTTCTTT. Translated: CASTSGQGVAFF.

This clonotype has at least ten counts. J is TRBJ2-5 and V is TRBV5-1; tentatively, D is TRBD1 or TRBD2 (6 bases each). Between the trimmed V and J ends, which lost 4 bases and 5 bases, there was a span of 9 bases. The CDR3 is 12 residues long. The germline V gene has CDR1 SGHRS and CDR2 YFSETQ. The CDR3 sequence is CASSPGAETQYF. CDR3 bases: TGCGCCAGCAGCCCGGGGGCGGAGACCCAGTACTTC.

At least ten counts were recorded for this clonotype. Here the CDR3 reads CASSQGTSGFSSYNEQFF. DNA of the CDR3: TGTGCCAGCAGCCAAGGGACTAGCGGTTTTAGCTCCTACAATGAGCAGTTCTTC. The rearrangement links TRBV4-2 to TRBJ2-1; 10 bases match TRBD2. Unmatched junction bases numbered 6, after V lost 1 base and J lost 0 bases. CDR1 and CDR2 (germline): LGHNA, YNFKEQ. This CDR3 has 18 amino acids.

The chain is built from TRBV2 and TRBJ2-2; D uncertain. Per the germline V gene, CDR1 is SNHLY and CDR2 is FYNNEI. The CDR3 runs to 16 residues. Trimming cost V 6 bases and J 5 bases, with 19 bases left between them. This CDR3 reads CASSDPPARQTGELFF. DNA for the CDR3: TGTGCCAGCAGCGACCCGCCAGCGAGACAAACCGGGGAGCTGTTTTTT.

This clonotype appeared many times. Here the CDR3 DNA reads TGTGCCAGCAGCCCCAGGGAGGCGGGTTACAATGAGCAGTTCTTC. It codes for CASSPREAGYNEQFF. The V call is TRBV7-3, the J call TRBJ2-1; possible D gene TRBD2, 6 bases. This CDR3 is 15 amino acids long. V was shortened by 5 bases and J by 4 bases, with 15 bases between the two germline ends. Germline V gene lookup returns CDR1 SGHTA and CDR2 FQGTGA.